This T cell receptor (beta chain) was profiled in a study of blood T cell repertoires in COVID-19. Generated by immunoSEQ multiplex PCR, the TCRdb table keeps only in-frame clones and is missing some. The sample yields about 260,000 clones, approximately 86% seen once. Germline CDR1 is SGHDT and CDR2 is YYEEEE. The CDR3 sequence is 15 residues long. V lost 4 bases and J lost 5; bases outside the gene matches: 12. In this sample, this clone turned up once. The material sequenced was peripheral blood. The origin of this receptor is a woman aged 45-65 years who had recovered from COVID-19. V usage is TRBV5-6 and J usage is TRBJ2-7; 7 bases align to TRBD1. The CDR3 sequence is CASSLGDEGADEQYF. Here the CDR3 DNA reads TGTGCCAGCAGCCTGGGGGACGAGGGGGCCGACGAGCAGTACTTC.